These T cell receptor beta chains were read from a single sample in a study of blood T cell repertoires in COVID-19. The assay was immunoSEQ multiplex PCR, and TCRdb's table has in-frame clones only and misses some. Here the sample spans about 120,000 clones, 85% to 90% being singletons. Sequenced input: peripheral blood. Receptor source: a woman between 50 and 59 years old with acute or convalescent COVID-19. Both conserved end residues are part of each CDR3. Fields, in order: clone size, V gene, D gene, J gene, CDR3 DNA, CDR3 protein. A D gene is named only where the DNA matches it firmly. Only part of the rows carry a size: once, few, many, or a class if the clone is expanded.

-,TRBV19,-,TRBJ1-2,TGTGCCAGTAATAGGGAGGGGGCTAACTATGGCTACACCTTC,CASNREGANYGYTF
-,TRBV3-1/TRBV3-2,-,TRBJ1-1,TGTGCCAGCAGCCTCGGAGCCCCGGTTCGGGCTTTCTTT,CASSLGAPVRAFF
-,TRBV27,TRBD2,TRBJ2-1,TGTGCCAGCAGCCCCGTTGGGACTAGCGGGGGGATATCGGTGGAGCAGTTCTTC,CASSPVGTSGGISVEQFF
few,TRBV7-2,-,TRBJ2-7,TGTGCCAGCAGCTTTTTACGAGGAAGCTCCTACGAGCAGTACTTC,CASSFLRGSSYEQYF
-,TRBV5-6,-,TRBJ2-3,TGTGCCAGCAGCTTGAGAGCAGGGGATACGCAGTATTTT,CASSLRAGDTQYF
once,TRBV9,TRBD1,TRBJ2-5,TGTGCCAGCAGCGTTTCGACAGGGGAAGAGACCCAGTACTTC,CASSVSTGEETQYF
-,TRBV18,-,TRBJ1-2,TGTGCCAGCTCACCTGGACAAGACTTCTATGGCTACACCTTC,CASSPGQDFYGYTF
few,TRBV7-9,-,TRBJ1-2,TGTGCCAGCAGCCAACGTGACAGGCCCTCCTATGGCTACACCTTC,CASSQRDRPSYGYTF
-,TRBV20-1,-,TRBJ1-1,TGCAGTGCTAGTGCCGGGAACACTGAAGCTTTCTTT,CSASAGNTEAFF
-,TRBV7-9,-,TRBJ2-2,TGTGCCAGCAGCCCTACCGCGGGACAGCACACCGGGGAGCTGTTTTTT,CASSPTAGQHTGELFF
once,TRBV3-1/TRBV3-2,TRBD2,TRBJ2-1,TGTGCCAGCAGCCCGCCTTTAGGCGGGAGGGGGGAAAATGAGCAGTTCTTC,CASSPPLGGRGENEQFF
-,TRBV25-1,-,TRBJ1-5,TGTGCCAGCAGTGAACCGTATAGCAATCAGCCCCAGCATTTT,CASSEPYSNQPQHF
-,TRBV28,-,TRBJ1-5,TGTGCCAGCAGTTTTATGAGATATAGCAATCAGCCCCAGCATTTT,CASSFMRYSNQPQHF
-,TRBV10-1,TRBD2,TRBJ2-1,TGCGCCAGCAGTGAGCGGGGACTAGCCGCCAGCTCCTACAATGAGCAGTTCTTC,CASSERGLAASSYNEQFF
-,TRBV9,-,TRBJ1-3,TGTGCCAGCAGCGTGGAGGGTAGCTCTGGAAACACCATATATTTT,CASSVEGSSGNTIYF
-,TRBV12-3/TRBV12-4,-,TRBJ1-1,TGTGCCAGCAGTTCGCAGTTGAACACTGAAGCTTTCTTT,CASSSQLNTEAFF
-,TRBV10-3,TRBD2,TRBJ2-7,TGTGCCATCAGAGGCACTAGCGGGATGTATTTGCGGGAGCAGTACTTC,CAIRGTSGMYLREQYF
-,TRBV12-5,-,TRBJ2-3,TGTGCTAGCCATACCGCAGGGTATGCCGCAGATACGCAGTATTTT,CASHTAGYAADTQYF
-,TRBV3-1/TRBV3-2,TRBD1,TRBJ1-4,TGTGCCAGCAGCCGGGACAGGTTTTATGAAAAACTGTTTTTT,CASSRDRFYEKLFF
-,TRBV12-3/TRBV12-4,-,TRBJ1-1,TGTGCCGGCAGGAGAGGGACTCATGGTGAAGCTTTCTTT,CAGRRGTHGEAFF
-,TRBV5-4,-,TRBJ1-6,TGTGCCAGCAGCTTGGATGCAAGGGGTACTTCACCCCTCCACTTT,CASSLDARGTSPLHF
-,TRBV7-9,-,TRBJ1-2,TGTGCCAGCAGCTCCGTCGTAGTAAACTATGGCTACACCTTC,CASSSVVVNYGYTF
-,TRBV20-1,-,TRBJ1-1,TGCAGTGCTACCTACAGGGCTGAAGCTTTCTTT,CSATYRAEAFF
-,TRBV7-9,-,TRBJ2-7,TGTGCCAGCAGCTTAGCGTCGGAGGACGAGCAGTACTTC,CASSLASEDEQYF
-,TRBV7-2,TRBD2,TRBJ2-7,TGTGCCAGCAGTTTTAGCGGGGGGGATCAAGAGCAGTACTTC,CASSFSGGDQEQYF
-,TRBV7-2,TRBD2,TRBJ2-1,TGTGCCAGCAGGACTAGCGGGATGAATGAGCAGTTCTTC,CASRTSGMNEQFF
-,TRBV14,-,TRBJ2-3,TGTGCCAGCAGCCAAGTCCGTATTACAGATACGCAGTATTTT,CASSQVRITDTQYF
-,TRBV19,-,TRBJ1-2,TGTGCCAGTAAAAGGAGTAACTATGGCTACACCTTC,CASKRSNYGYTF
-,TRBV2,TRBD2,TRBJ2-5,TGTGCCAGCAGTGAAGGGTCTAGCGGGTATCAAGAGACCCAGTACTTC,CASSEGSSGYQETQYF
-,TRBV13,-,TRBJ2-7,TGTGCCAGCAGCTTAGCCCTCCGTAGTAAAGGGGCCTCCTACGAGCAGTACTTC,CASSLALRSKGASYEQYF
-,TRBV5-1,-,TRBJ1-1,TGCGCCAGCGGGGCCCAGGCCACGACTGAAGCTTTCTTT,CASGAQATTEAFF
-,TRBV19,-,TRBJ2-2,TGTGCCAGTAGTGCCCAACAGAGCGGGGAGCTGTTTTTT,CASSAQQSGELFF
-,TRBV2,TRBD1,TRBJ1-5,TGTGCCAGCAGGGGGCGGGCACAGGGGAATCAGCCCCAGCATTTT,CASRGRAQGNQPQHF
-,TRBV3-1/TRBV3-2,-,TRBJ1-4,TGTGCCAGCAGCCAAGTTCAGGGGCTCGAAGAAAAACTGTTTTTT,CASSQVQGLEEKLFF
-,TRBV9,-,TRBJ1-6,TGTGCCAGCAGTTCCCGACAGAATAATTCACCCCTCCACTTT,CASSSRQNNSPLHF
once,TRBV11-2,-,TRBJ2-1,TGTGCCAGCAGCTTGACAAATGAGCAGTTCTTC,CASSLTNEQFF
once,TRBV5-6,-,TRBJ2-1,TGTGCCAGCAGCTTGCTCCAGGCCCTCTCCTACAATGAGCAGTTCTTC,CASSLLQALSYNEQFF
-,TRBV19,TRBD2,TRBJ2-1,TGTGCCAGTAGTATGAACGGGAGGGCTCTTAGTGAGCAGTTCTTC,CASSMNGRALSEQFF
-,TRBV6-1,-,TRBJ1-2,TGTGCCAGCAGCGAAGGGGCAGGGTCGGTGGACTATGGCTACACCTTC,CASSEGAGSVDYGYTF
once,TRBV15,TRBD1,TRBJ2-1,TGTGCCACCAGCAGACAATACAGGGGGTTCGATGAGCAGTTCTTC,CATSRQYRGFDEQFF